The 8 T cell receptor beta chains reported below all come from one sample, sequenced in a study of shared clonotypes between healthy human individuals. Sequencing was performed with immunoSEQ multiplex PCR; in TCRdb, only in-frame clones are kept and a portion is missing. The sample records some 1,900,000 clones, approximately 95% being singletons. CD45RO negativity and positive selection for CCR7 defined naive CD8 cells, a population that excluded terminally differentiated effector memory CD45RA+ cells. Source material: naive CD8+ T cells sorted from blood. All receptors come from a young man in good health.

The chain has TRBV4-1 and TRBJ1-1; D is possibly TRBD1 (6 bases). The germline V and J ends were trimmed by 4 bases and 3 bases, with 18 bases remaining between them. The CDR3 extends over 16 amino acids. In germline, CDR1 is MGHRA, CDR2 YSYEKL. DNA of the CDR3: TGCGCCAGCAGCCTACAAGGCCCGGGGGCGGACACTGAAGCTTTCTTT. Its protein product is CASSLQGPGADTEAFF.

The CDR3: CAWSFPGTSFLQYF. The CDR3 DNA sequence: TGTGCCTGGAGTTTCCCTGGGACTAGCTTCTTGCAGTACTTC. The chain links TRBV30 to TRBJ2-5; 9 bases are a match to TRBD2. CDR1 and CDR2 (germline): GTSNPN, SVGIG (reference sequence). This CDR3 region has 14 residues. Trimming cost V 2 bases and J 11 bases; bases outside gene matches: 12.

The V and J genes are TRBV7-9 and TRBJ2-1; 7 nucleotides line up with TRBD2. Germline CDR1 and CDR2: SEHNR and FQNEAQ (reference sequence). This CDR3 spans 14 amino acids. Trimming removed 5 bases from V and 8 bases from J; junction bases left unmatched: 9. The CDR3: CASSLGLVSDEQFF. The DNA for the CDR3 is TGTGCCAGCAGCCTAGGACTAGTCTCCGATGAGCAGTTCTTC.

The chain links TRBV11-3 to TRBJ1-4; D gene uncertain. The CDR3 extends over 16 amino acids. V was clipped by 2 bases and J by 3 bases, with 13 bases between them. CDR1 SGHNT and CDR2 YENEEA come from the germline V gene. In DNA, the CDR3 is TGTGCCAGCAGCTTAAGTCGGCTCCGCTCTAATGAAAAACTGTTTTTT. It specifies CASSLSRLRSNEKLFF. The full variable domain, with the rest looked up from reference TRBV11-3 and TRBJ1-4, is EAGVVQSPRYKIIEKKQPVAFWCNPISGHNTLYWYLQNLGQGPELLIRYENEEAVDDSQLPKDRFSAERLKGVDSTLKIQPAELGDSAVYLCASSLSRLRSNEKLFFGSGTQLSVL.

The rearrangement links TRBV5-4 to TRBJ1-2; D gene uncertain. V lost 0 bases to trimming and J lost 8 bases, with 17 bases between them. CDR1 and CDR2 (germline): SGHNT, YYREEE (reference sequence). This CDR3 spans 15 amino acids. The CDR3 DNA sequence: TGTGCCAGCAGCTTGGCAGAAGAACACCCTTGGGGCTACACCTTC. This codes for CASSLAEEHPWGYTF.

The V gene is TRBV7-6, the J gene TRBJ2-2; the match to TRBD2 covers 7 bases. V was pared by 1 base and J by 6 bases, with 5 bases of the junction left unmatched. This CDR3 has 15 amino acids. Germline CDR1 and CDR2: SGHVS and FNYEAQ. CDR3 sequence reads: CASSLGAGVSGELFF. In DNA form, the CDR3 reads TGTGCCAGCAGCTTAGGCGCGGGAGTGTCCGGGGAGCTGTTTTTT. Variable domain in full (rest from reference TRBV7-6 and TRBJ2-2): GAGVSQSPRYKVTKRGQDVALRCDPISGHVSLYWYRQALGQGPEFLTYFNYEAQQDKSGLPNDRFSAERPEGSISTLTIQRTEQRDSAMYRCASSLGAGVSGELFFGEGSRLTVL.

The V gene is TRBV6-1, the J gene TRBJ2-7; TRBD2 matches 10 bases. The junction had 7 bases not matched to a gene; V was cut back by 0 bases and J by 5 bases. The germline V gene encodes CDR1 MNHNS and CDR2 SASEGT. The CDR3 totals 16 residues. The chain's CDR3 is CASSEAYSGGGHEQYF. The CDR3 nucleotides read TGTGCCAGCAGTGAAGCTTACAGCGGGGGGGGGCACGAGCAGTACTTC.

The chain joins TRBV15 to TRBJ2-2; D unresolved. CDR1 and CDR2 (germline): LNHNV, YYDKDF (reference sequence). The CDR3 sequence is 15 residues long. Deletions cut 1 base from V and 1 base from J, with 7 bases between. CDR3 loop: CATSRAQENTGELFF. The DNA of the CDR3 is TGTGCCACCAGCAGAGCTCAGGAGAACACCGGGGAGCTGTTTTTT.